The next 22 T cell receptor beta chains were all read from a single sample in a study of patients and donors after allogeneic stem cell transplantation. MiXCR was run by TCRdb on the RT-PCR reads, yielding one entry per CDR3 protein. The data show about 400,000 distinct CDR3 sequences, 16% seen once. Sequenced input: blood, either unsorted or a sorted T cell fraction (not recorded which). These receptors originate from a human donor who was either an allogeneic HSCT recipient or a stem cell or donor lymphocyte infusion donor (not recorded which). It is not recorded whose cells these are; they may come from a transplant donor.

The rearrangement joins TRBV4-1 to TRBJ2-2; no definite D call. The CDR3 is made up of 16 amino acids. The germline gives CDR1 MGHRA, CDR2 YSYEKL. V was trimmed by 0 bases and J by 0 bases, leaving 8 bases between them. The CDR3 nucleotides are TGCGCCAGCAGCCAAGATTTCCCTCCGAACACCGGGGAGCTGTTTTTT. It codes for CASSQDFPPNTGELFF.

A word on this clonotype: A much larger clonotype is one base distant, so this may be a read error. The chain carries TRBV7-9 and TRBJ2-3; no clear D gene. In germline, CDR1 is SEHNR, CDR2 FQNEAQ (reference sequence). There are 13 residues in the CDR3. Trimming removed 3 bases from V and 2 bases from J, with 6 bases in between. DNA of the CDR3: TGTGCCAGCAGCTTCCGGGTCACAGATACGCAGTATTTT. Translation: CASSFRVTDTQYF. Using reference TRBV7-9 and TRBJ2-3 for the parts outside the CDR3, the full variable domain is DTGVSQNPRHKITKRGQNVTFRCDPISEHNRLYWYRQTLGQGPEFLTYFQNEAQLEKSRLLSDRFSAERPKGSFSTLEIQRTEQGDSAMYLCASSFRVTDTQYFGPGTRLTVL.

This chain uses TRBV2 with TRBJ2-2, with D unclear. Germline-derived CDR1 and CDR2 are SNHLY and FYNNEI. The CDR3 loop spans 13 amino acids. Trimming cost V 6 bases and J 0 bases, with 5 bases left between them. As DNA, the CDR3 is TGTGCCAGCAGACCGACGAACACCGGGGAGCTGTTTTTT. Its translation is CASRPTNTGELFF.

This clonotype was seen only a few times. The CDR3 DNA reads as TGTGCCAGCAGCTTAGGGTCATCAATCAGCCCCAAGTCCCAGCATTTT. Translated, it gives CASSLGSSISPKSQHF. This chain joins TRBV7-2 and TRBJ1-5, with D uncertain. Germline V gene data show CDR1 as SGHTA and CDR2 as FQGNSA. The length of the CDR3 is 16 residues. V gave up 1 base and J gave up 11 bases, with 21 bases separating them. The whole variable domain, remainder taken from reference TRBV7-2 and TRBJ1-5, is GAGVSQSPSNKVTEKGKDVELRCDPISGHTALYWYRQSLGQGLEFLIYFQGNSAPDKSGLPSDRFSAERTGGSVSTLTIQRTQQEDSAVYLCASSLGSSISPKSQHFGDGTRLSIL.

In its sample, this clonotype was seen a few times. The gene calls are TRBV25-1 and TRBJ2-1; 8 nucleotides line up with TRBD2. V was clipped by 2 bases and J by 1 base; unmatched bases: 7. Germline CDR1 reads MGHDK; CDR2 reads SYGVNS. The CDR3 length is 17 residues. CDR3 amino acids: CASSESLLAGSYNEQFF. The DNA of the CDR3 is TGTGCCAGCAGTGAAAGCCTCTTAGCGGGGTCCTACAATGAGCAGTTCTTC.

As for this clonotype: A much larger clone sits a single nucleotide away, making a read error possible. The CDR3: CASSRTSGSFEQYF. CDR3 sequence (DNA): TGTGCCAGCAGTAGGACTAGCGGGAGTTTCGAGCAGTACTTC. The J gene is TRBJ2-7, the V gene TRBV6-1; TRBD2 matches at 13 bases. V dropped 5 bases and J dropped 6; count of bases not matched to a gene: 4. Germline CDR1 and CDR2: MNHNS and SASEGT. The CDR3 has 14 amino acids.

This clonotype has more than one count but fewer than ten. The chain is built from TRBV7-3 and TRBJ1-1; D gene ambiguous. V was pared by 0 bases and J by 6 bases, with 11 bases between. The CDR3 sequence is 14 residues long. CDR1 is SGHTA and CDR2 is FQGTGA in the germline V gene. The CDR3 protein is CASSLTGSLAEAFF. Here the CDR3 DNA reads TGTGCCAGCAGCTTAACGGGGTCATTGGCTGAAGCTTTCTTT. Based on the CDR3 plus reference TRBV7-3 and TRBJ1-1, the full variable domain is GAGVSQTPSNKVTEKGKYVELRCDPISGHTALYWYRQSLGQGPEFLIYFQGTGAADDSGLPNDRFFAVRPEGSVSTLKIQRTERGDSAVYLCASSLTGSLAEAFFGQGTRLTVV.

V usage is TRBV15 and J usage is TRBJ2-3, with TRBD2 identical over 7 bases. The ends lost 0 bases at V and 0 bases at J; junction bases unmatched: 6. The CDR3 runs to 17 residues. Looked up from germline, CDR1 is LNHNV and CDR2 is YYDKDF (reference sequence). CDR3: CATSRDRASGSTDTQYF. Here the CDR3 DNA reads TGTGCCACCAGCAGAGATAGGGCTAGCGGAAGCACAGATACGCAGTATTTT. Full variable domain (outside the CDR3, taken from reference TRBV15 and TRBJ2-3): DAMVIQNPRYQVTQFGKPVTLSCSQTLNHNVMYWYQQKSSQAPKLLFHYYDKDFNNEADTPDNFQSRRPNTSFCFLDIRSPGLGDTAMYLCATSRDRASGSTDTQYFGPGTRLTVL.

This clonotype was seen a few times. The chain carries TRBV11-1 and TRBJ2-1, with 12 bases fitting TRBD2. J lost 5 bases, V lost 4 bases, and 15 bases had no gene match. Germline CDR1 is SGHAT and CDR2 is FQDESV (reference sequence). CDR3 size: 19 residues. The CDR3: CASSSHPGLAGFPDNEQFF. The CDR3 DNA reads TGTGCCAGCAGCTCCCATCCGGGACTAGCGGGCTTCCCAGACAATGAGCAGTTCTTC.

The V and J genes are TRBV28 and TRBJ2-2, with 12 bases lining up with TRBD2. CDR3 length equals 15 residues. The germline gives CDR1 MDHEN, CDR2 SYDVKM. The V gene end was trimmed by 6 bases and the J gene end by 7 bases; junction bases not matched to a gene: 6. The CDR3 is CASRRTSGKVGELFF. In nucleotides, the CDR3 is TGTGCCAGCAGGCGGACTAGCGGGAAGGTCGGGGAGCTGTTTTTT.

The CDR3 nucleotides read TGCAGTGCTACCTCGCCTGGTTTGGACTATGGCTACACCTTC. This sequence encodes CSATSPGLDYGYTF. This chain links TRBV20-1 with TRBJ1-2; D call uncertain. In germline, CDR1 is DFQATT, CDR2 SNEGSKA (reference sequence). V was cut by 4 bases and J by 3 bases, with 15 bases left in between. CDR3 length: 14 amino acids.

This chain joins TRBV9 and TRBJ2-1, with no clear D. From germline, CDR1 is SGDLS and CDR2 YYNGEE. V was shortened by 0 bases and J by 5 bases, with 12 bases between the two germline ends. The CDR3 spans 15 residues. For the CDR3, the DNA is TGTGCCAGCAGCGTAGACTTCTATTTGGACAATGAGCAGTTCTTC. It encodes CASSVDFYLDNEQFF.

This clonotype has only a few counts. The chain is built from TRBV5-1 and TRBJ2-5, with 10 bases lining up with TRBD1. J gave up 4 bases and V 2 bases, and 5 bases lay outside the gene matches. This CDR3 is 15 amino acids long. The germline V gene encodes CDR1 SGHRS and CDR2 YFSETQ. As DNA, the CDR3 is TGCGCCAGCAGCTTCCCTGACAGGGGGCGAGAGACCCAGTACTTC. Protein sequence: CASSFPDRGRETQYF.

This clonotype has at least ten counts. The chain couples TRBV29-1 to TRBJ2-1, with 7 bases lining up with TRBD2. CDR1 is SQVTM and CDR2 is ANQGSEA in the germline V gene. The V segment lost 2 bases and the J segment 4 bases; nucleotides outside the gene matches: 5. This CDR3 is built from 14 residues. CDR3 sequence: CSVERREGYNEQFF. CDR3 nucleotides: TGCAGCGTTGAAAGGAGGGAGGGGTACAATGAGCAGTTCTTC.

In its sample, this clonotype was seen a few times. The chain joins TRBV12-3 or TRBV12-4 to TRBJ2-7; TRBD1 agrees at 9 bases. With 5 bases clipped from V and 2 bases from J, the junction kept 7 bases outside the gene matches. The CDR3 has 15 amino acids. CDR3 sequence: CASSAGTGTPYEQYF. The CDR3 DNA follows: TGTGCCAGCAGTGCCGGGACAGGGACCCCCTACGAGCAGTACTTC.

This rearrangement joins TRBV5-1 to TRBJ2-5; weak D call: TRBD2 (6 bases). The germline V gene has CDR1 SGHRS and CDR2 YFSETQ. Trimming stripped 4 bases from V and 5 bases from J, with 15 bases between. The CDR3 is made up of 14 amino acids. CDR3 region: CASSAGTRGETQYF. The DNA of the CDR3 is TGCGCCAGCAGCGCGGGGACTCGGGGGGAGACCCAGTACTTC.

This clonotype was seen a few times. The rearrangement uses TRBV11-1 and TRBJ2-1; 7 nucleotides align to TRBD1. Germline V gene sequence: CDR1 SGHAT, CDR2 FQDESV (reference sequence). V shed 1 base, J shed 0 bases, and the junction held 12 bases outside the gene matches. This CDR3 contains 19 residues. The CDR3 DNA reads TGTGCCAGCAGCTTAGTAGGTATTGGACAGGAGCCCTCCTACAATGAGCAGTTCTTC. Protein sequence: CASSLVGIGQEPSYNEQFF. Filled out from reference TRBV11-1 and TRBJ2-1, the complete variable domain reads EAEVAQSPRYKITEKSQAVAFWCDPISGHATLYWYRQILGQGPELLVQFQDESVVDDSQLPKDRFSAERLKGVDSTLKIQPAELGDSAMYLCASSLVGIGQEPSYNEQFFGPGTRLTVL.

V usage is TRBV20-1 and J usage is TRBJ2-3, with D perhaps given as TRBD1 or TRBD2 (5 bases each). Germline lookup yields CDR1 DFQATT and CDR2 SNEGSKA (reference sequence). Trimming removed 3 bases from V and 4 bases from J, with 20 bases in between. The CDR3 is 16 amino acids. The CDR3 protein is CSASMGRHPFADTQYF. The CDR3 DNA sequence: TGCAGTGCTAGCATGGGACGGCATCCCTTCGCAGATACGCAGTATTTT.

The chain carries TRBV6-5 and TRBJ2-1; D uncertain. This CDR3 comprises 16 residues. Trimming cost V 0 bases and J 0 bases, with 9 bases left between them. Germline lookup yields CDR1 MNHEY and CDR2 SVGAGI. The CDR3 DNA reads TGTGCCAGCAGTTACTCCGTCGCGAGCTCCTACAATGAGCAGTTCTTC. Its protein is CASSYSVASSYNEQFF.

This clonotype was counted a few times. V usage is TRBV18 and J usage is TRBJ2-5; no definite D call. Trimming stripped 4 bases from V and 5 bases from J, with 14 bases between. This CDR3 spans 14 amino acids. Per germline, CDR1 KGHSH and CDR2 LQKENI. The CDR3 nucleotides read TGTGCCAGCTCACGACCAGGTCTAAGGGAGACCCAGTACTTC. Its protein is CASSRPGLRETQYF.

The chain links TRBV5-1 to TRBJ2-5; D is unclear. The CDR3 has 14 amino acids. The germline V and J ends were trimmed by 0 bases and 4 bases, with 10 bases remaining between them. Per the germline V gene, CDR1 is SGHRS and CDR2 is YFSETQ. The CDR3: CASSLAKIAETQYF. The CDR3 nucleotides are TGCGCCAGCAGCTTGGCCAAAATCGCAGAGACCCAGTACTTC.

The sample holds a few counts of this clonotype. This rearrangement joins TRBV2 to TRBJ1-5; D not resolved. CDR3 length: 15 amino acids. V gave up 5 bases and J gave up 2 bases, with 13 bases separating them. Per the germline V gene, CDR1 is SNHLY and CDR2 is FYNNEI. CDR3 nucleotides: TGTGCCAGCAGTTATCTGGAGGTTGGCAATCAGCCCCAGCATTTT. It specifies CASSYLEVGNQPQHF.